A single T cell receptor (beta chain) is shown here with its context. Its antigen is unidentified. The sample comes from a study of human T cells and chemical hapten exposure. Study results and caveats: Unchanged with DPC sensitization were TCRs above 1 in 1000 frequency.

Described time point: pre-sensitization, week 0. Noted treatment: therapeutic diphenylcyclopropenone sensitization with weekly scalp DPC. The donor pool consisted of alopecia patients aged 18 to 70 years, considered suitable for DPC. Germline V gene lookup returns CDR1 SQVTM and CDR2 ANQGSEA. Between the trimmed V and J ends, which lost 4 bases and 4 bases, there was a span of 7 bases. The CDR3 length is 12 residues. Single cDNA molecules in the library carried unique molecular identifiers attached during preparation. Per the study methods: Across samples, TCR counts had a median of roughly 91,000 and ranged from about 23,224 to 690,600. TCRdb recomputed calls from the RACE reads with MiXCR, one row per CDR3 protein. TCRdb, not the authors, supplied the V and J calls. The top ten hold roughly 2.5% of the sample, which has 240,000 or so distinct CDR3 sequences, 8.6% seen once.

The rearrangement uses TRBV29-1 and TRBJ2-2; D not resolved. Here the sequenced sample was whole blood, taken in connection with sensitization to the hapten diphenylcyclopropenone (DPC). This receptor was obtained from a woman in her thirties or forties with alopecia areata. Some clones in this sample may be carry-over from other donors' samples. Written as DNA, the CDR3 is TGCAGCGTTGTAGCTCCCACCGGGGAGCTGTTTTTT. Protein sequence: CSVVAPTGELFF.